This T cell receptor beta chain was identified in a study of regulatory T cells in long-lasting Graves disease. CDR3-region Arm-PCR and iRepertoire HTBI primers produced the TCR beta libraries. TCRdb re-called the multiplex PCR reads with MiXCR, one entry per CDR3 protein. Among 390,000 or so distinct CDR3 sequences, about an eighth were seen once, and the ten largest hold approximately 17%. This clonotype was seen repeatedly, ten times or more. V gave up 6 bases and J gave up 7 bases, with 19 bases separating them. Germline V gene sequence: CDR1 DFQATT, CDR2 SNEGSKA (reference sequence). The CDR3 spans 13 residues. Time point of the sample: newly diagnosed GD, antithyroid drugs for less than 3 months. Extracted PBMC RNA gave rise to the TCR library. This same sample was also taken into another study, of T cells in Graves' hyperthyroidism and ophthalmopathy. That source notes: Initially, a first-round RT-PCR of the TCR CDR3 employed the HTBI primer set. Patients with ophthalmopathy were separated from those with stable hyperthyroidism by a 13 V-J model.

This sample comprised peripheral blood mononuclear cells (PBMCs), obtained at new diagnosis, from a patient treated with antithyroid drugs. The receptor was derived from a woman aged 18-35 years with Graves disease. This chain uses TRBV20-1 with TRBJ2-7; perhaps TRBD2 as D (5 bases). CDR3 region: CSARRARMGEQYF. The CDR3 DNA is TGCAGTGCCCGGCGGGCTAGAATGGGGGAGCAGTACTTC.